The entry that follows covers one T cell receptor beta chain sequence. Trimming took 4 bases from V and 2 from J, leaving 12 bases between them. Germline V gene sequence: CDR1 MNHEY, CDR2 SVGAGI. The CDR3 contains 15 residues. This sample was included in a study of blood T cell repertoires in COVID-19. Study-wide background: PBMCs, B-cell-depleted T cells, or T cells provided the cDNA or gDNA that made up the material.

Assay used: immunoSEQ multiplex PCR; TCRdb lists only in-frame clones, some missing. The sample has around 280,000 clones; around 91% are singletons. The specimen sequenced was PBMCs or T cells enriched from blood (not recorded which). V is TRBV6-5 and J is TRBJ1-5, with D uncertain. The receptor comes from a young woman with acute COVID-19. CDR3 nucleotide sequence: TGTGCCAGCAGTTCAACCCAGGCCGGCAATCAGCCCCAGCATTTT. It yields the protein CASSSTQAGNQPQHF.